The 9 T cell receptor beta chains in this list originate from one sample, sequenced in a study of blood T cell repertoires in COVID-19. Produced via immunoSEQ multiplex PCR; TCRdb's table is partial and in-frame only. The data contain 70,000 to 100,000 clones, just over 85% of them singletons. The specimen sequenced was peripheral blood. Every receptor here comes from a woman in her sixties or seventies with acute or convalescent COVID-19.

The rearrangement links TRBV27 to TRBJ2-7; D perhaps matches TRBD2 (5 bases). Trimming took off 5 bases at V and 2 bases at J, with 13 bases between the two ends. The CDR3 covers 14 residues. Germline CDR1 reads MNHEY; CDR2 reads SMNVEV (reference sequence). Written as DNA, the CDR3 is TGTGCCAGCAGTAGGAAAGCGGTAACCTACGAGCAGTACTTC. It yields the protein CASSRKAVTYEQYF.

The chain employs TRBV24-1 and TRBJ2-7; 8 bases are a match to TRBD2. The CDR3 is 15 residues long. V dropped 1 base and J dropped 4; count of bases not matched to a gene: 5. Germline CDR1 and CDR2: KGHDR and SFDVKD. CDR3 in amino acids: CATSDFSSGSYEQYF. DNA for the CDR3: TGTGCCACCAGTGATTTCTCTAGCGGGTCGTACGAGCAGTACTTC.

The rearrangement uses TRBV4-1 and TRBJ2-7; 8 bases fit TRBD1. Looked up from germline, CDR1 is MGHRA and CDR2 is YSYEKL. Trimming cost V 1 base and J 0 bases; bases outside gene matches: 2. The CDR3 is made up of 15 amino acids. The CDR3 DNA reads as TGCGCCAGCAGCCAAGGCACAGGGGGCTCCTACGAGCAGTACTTC. Translating gives CASSQGTGGSYEQYF.

The chain is built from TRBV9 and TRBJ1-2; 9 bases agree with TRBD1. V shed 0 bases, J shed 3 bases, and the junction held 6 bases outside the gene matches. The CDR3 covers 16 residues. Germline loops: CDR1 SGDLS, CDR2 YYNGEE. The CDR3 is CASSVDGTGSDYGYTF. The CDR3 region has the DNA TGTGCCAGCAGCGTAGACGGGACAGGGTCGGACTATGGCTACACCTTC.

A few counts support this clone. The rearrangement uses TRBV7-3 and TRBJ2-1; D is unresolved. There are 15 residues in the CDR3. The germline gives CDR1 SGHTA, CDR2 FQGTGA. V was cut by 1 base and J by 0 bases, with 7 bases left in between. The CDR3 nucleotides are TGTGCCAGCAGCTTAATCCAGGCCTCCTACAATGAGCAGTTCTTC. Amino acid sequence: CASSLIQASYNEQFF.

The chain couples TRBV11-1 to TRBJ2-3; 9 bases line up with TRBD2. Germline loops: CDR1 SGHAT, CDR2 FQDESV (reference sequence). V lost 6 bases and J lost 3; bases outside the gene matches: 7. The CDR3 runs to 15 residues. The CDR3 protein is CASSYSGSGTDTQYF. The DNA of the CDR3 is TGTGCCAGCAGTTATAGCGGGAGTGGGACAGATACGCAGTATTTT.

This sequence joins TRBV3-1 (or the pseudogene TRBV3-2) and TRBJ1-5, with a possible D match to TRBD1 (6 bases). CDR1 is LGHDT, CDR2 YNNKEL, per germline (reference sequence). The ends were cut back, 5 bases at V and 9 bases at J, with 11 bases in the middle. This CDR3 is 12 amino acids long. CDR3 nucleotides: TGTGCCAGCAGCAATGGACAGTGGCCCCAGCATTTT. Residues: CASSNGQWPQHF.

This chain links TRBV2 with TRBJ2-1; TRBD1 matches 9 bases. The V and J ends lost 6 bases and 1 base, in that order; junction bases with no gene match: 4. This CDR3 has 15 residues. Per germline, CDR1 SNHLY and CDR2 FYNNEI. The CDR3 DNA follows: TGTGCCAGCAGCCGGGACAGGGAGTCCTACAATGAGCAGTTCTTC. This codes for CASSRDRESYNEQFF.

V usage is TRBV4-1 and J usage is TRBJ2-6; 10 bases match TRBD1. V gave up 1 base and J gave up 3 bases; unmatched junction bases: 3. The CDR3 consists of 17 residues. The germline V gene has CDR1 MGHRA and CDR2 YSYEKL. CDR3 DNA: TGCGCCAGCAGCCAAGCGACAGGGGGCTATGGGGCCAACGTCCTGACTTTC. Translated, it gives CASSQATGGYGANVLTF.